This TCR beta chain emerged from a study of identical twins. TCRdb redid the calling of the 5' RACE reads with MiXCR, one entry per CDR3 protein. The sample has 500,000 to 550,000 distinct CDR3 sequences, 22% seen once. V dropped 5 bases and J dropped 7 bases, with 12 bases sitting between them. Germline-derived CDR1 and CDR2 are MNHEY and SVGEGT. The CDR3 is made up of 13 amino acids. In addition, the sample was reused for a study of T cells expressing NK-cell markers.

The chain carries TRBV6-2 or TRBV6-3 and TRBJ2-1; tentative D call: TRBD1 (6 bases). This receptor was obtained from a woman aged 18-29 years in good health. Sequenced material: CD4+ T cells sorted from blood. CDR3 sequence (DNA): TGTGCCAGCAGTAACCTCAGGGGAAATGAGCAGTTCTTC. This codes for CASSNLRGNEQFF.